One and the same sample provided the 17 T cell receptor beta chains below, sequenced in a study of cytomegalovirus exposure and HLA in healthy donors (dated by TCRdb to the late 2010s). The protocol used for the library was the immunoSEQ multiplex PCR assay. A mixture of 60 forward primers for TCR Vbeta segments and 13 reverse primers for TCR Jbeta segments was used in the multiplex PCR. Held by TCRdb, this immuneACCESS table contains in-frame sequences only and omits some clones. Under half of the omission traces to an unresolved V gene where checked; the cause of the rest is unknown. In all, the sample holds 150,000 to 200,000 clones, and around nine tenths of those were seen once. The ten largest clones represent 1.5% to 2% of the sample. The sequenced sample consisted of PBMCs. These TCRs come from a woman aged 18-30 years in good health and CMV-seronegative.

J is TRBJ2-5 and V is TRBV7-9; TRBD2 agrees at 11 bases. Losses at the gene ends were 2 bases for V and 11 bases for J; bases not matched to a gene: 7. There are 14 residues in the CDR3. Germline V gene sequence: CDR1 SEHNR, CDR2 FQNEAQ (reference sequence). As DNA, the CDR3 is TGTGCCAGCAGCTTAACTAGCGGGAGTGGAGAGCAGTACTTC. It encodes CASSLTSGSGEQYF.

The CDR3 spells CASRTPGQGAGYTF. The CDR3 DNA follows: TGTGCCAGCAGGACGCCGGGACAGGGGGCGGGCTACACCTTC. The genes are TRBV28 and TRBJ1-2; 12 bases align to TRBD1. The germline CDR1 and CDR2 sequences are MDHEN and SYDVKM. The J segment lost 8 bases and the V segment lost 6 bases, leaving 7 bases of the junction unmatched. The CDR3 runs to 14 residues.

The rearrangement joins TRBV30 to TRBJ2-1; TRBD2 matches at 7 bases. The germline V gene encodes CDR1 GTSNPN and CDR2 SVGIG (reference sequence). The CDR3 length is 13 residues. The V gene end was trimmed by 2 bases and the J gene end by 9 bases; junction bases not matched to a gene: 7. In DNA, the CDR3 is TGTGCCTGGAGTCCTTGGGGGGGGGTTGAGCAGTTCTTC. It translates to CAWSPWGGVEQFF. The full variable domain, rest sourced from reference TRBV30 and TRBJ2-1, is SQTIHQWPATLVQPVGSPLSLECTVEGTSNPNLYWYRQAAGRGLQLLFYSVGIGQISSEVPQNLSASRPQDRQFILSSKKLLLSDSGFYLCAWSPWGGVEQFFGPGTRLTVL.

The CDR3 spells CASRRTGGSNQPQHF. In nucleotides, the CDR3 is TGCGCCAGCCGACGTACAGGGGGTAGCAATCAGCCCCAGCATTTT. The genes are TRBV4-1 and TRBJ1-5, with 8 bases aligning to TRBD1. The CDR3 has 15 residues. Trimming removed 8 bases from V and 0 bases from J; junction bases left unmatched: 6. Germline assignment: CDR1 MGHRA and CDR2 YSYEKL.

The table lists this clone with a count of one. The chain uses TRBV30 and TRBJ1-5; D remains unclear. The CDR3 consists of 13 residues. Germline V lookup: CDR1 GTSNPN, CDR2 SVGIG (reference sequence). V was clipped by 3 bases and J by 5 bases, with 11 bases between them. In DNA form, the CDR3 reads TGTGCCTGGAGCTCCGAGATGGATCAGCCCCAGCATTTT. This sequence encodes CAWSSEMDQPQHF.

The chain links TRBV29-1 to TRBJ1-4; D might be TRBD1 (5 bases). This CDR3 has 13 amino acids. The V gene lost 8 bases and the J gene lost 8 bases, with 18 bases spanning the gap. CDR1 and CDR2 from the germline V gene are SQVTM and ANQGSEA. CDR3 sequence (DNA): TGCAGCACTAGCCGGGACCGAGGGGAAAAACTGTTTTTT. Amino acid sequence: CSTSRDRGEKLFF. The full variable domain, with the rest looked up from reference TRBV29-1 and TRBJ1-4, is SAVISQKPSRDICQRGTSLTIQCQVDSQVTMMFWYRQQPGQSLTLIATANQGSEATYESGFVIDKFPISRPNLTFSTLTVSNMSPEDSSIYLCSTSRDRGEKLFFGSGTQLSVL.

The chain employs TRBV9 and TRBJ2-6; TRBD2 might be the D (6 bases). The V end was cut by 0 bases, the J end by 0 bases, with 13 bases between. This CDR3 has 18 residues. Germline V gene data show CDR1 as SGDLS and CDR2 as YYNGEE. The CDR3 DNA is TGTGCCAGCAGCGTAGGGGGCGGACTAAGCTCTGGGGCCAACGTCCTGACTTTC. Protein: CASSVGGGLSSGANVLTF.

The chain combines TRBV11-2 with TRBJ2-7; no definite D call. This CDR3 region has 14 residues. The V gene's germline CDR1 is SGHAT and CDR2 FQNNGV. V lost 1 base and J lost 2, with 9 bases in between. Written as DNA, the CDR3 is TGTGCCAGCAGCTTAGTCCCCACAGCCTACGAGCAGTACTTC. Translation: CASSLVPTAYEQYF.

This clone was counted a single time. This chain uses TRBV7-2 with TRBJ2-2; possibly TRBD2 for D (5 bases). This CDR3 region has 16 residues. Trimming left V 1 base short and J 1 base short, with 10 bases between. CDR1 and CDR2 (germline): SGHTA, FQGNSA. The CDR3 sequence is CASSLEYGRNTGELFF. CDR3 DNA sequence: TGTGCCAGCAGCTTAGAGTATGGGAGGAACACCGGGGAGCTGTTTTTT.

CDR3 sequence: CASSEGQVAGANVLTF. CDR3 DNA sequence: TGCGCCAGCAGCGAGGGACAGGTGGCTGGGGCCAACGTCCTGACTTTC. This chain joins TRBV5-1 and TRBJ2-6; TRBD1 matches 8 bases. There are 16 residues in the CDR3. The germline V gene encodes CDR1 SGHRS and CDR2 YFSETQ. V lost 4 bases, J lost 2 bases, and 5 bases stayed unmatched.

The chain combines TRBV2 with TRBJ2-5; 12 bases fit TRBD2. The germline gives CDR1 SNHLY, CDR2 FYNNEI. Losses at the gene ends were 5 bases for V and 3 bases for J; bases not matched to a gene: 4. The CDR3 totals 15 residues. CDR3 DNA sequence: TGTGCCAGCAGTCGCGCTAGCGGGGGGGAAGAGACCCAGTACTTC. Amino acid sequence: CASSRASGGEETQYF.

Comments on this clone: Other DNA sequences in this sample translate to the same CDR3. V usage is TRBV5-1 and J usage is TRBJ1-1, with TRBD1 matching over 9 bases. The V segment lost 3 bases and the J segment 5 bases; nucleotides outside the gene matches: 5. This CDR3 has 14 amino acids. Germline V gene lookup returns CDR1 SGHRS and CDR2 YFSETQ. The CDR3 region has the DNA TGCGCCAGCAGCTGGGGACAGGGAGGAACTGAAGCTTTCTTT. Its protein product is CASSWGQGGTEAFF.

The CDR3 here is CASSLLAGEFSTDTQYF. In DNA, the CDR3 is TGCGCCAGCAGCTTACTAGCGGGAGAGTTTAGCACAGATACGCAGTATTTT. The J gene is TRBJ2-3, the V gene TRBV5-1; the match to TRBD2 covers 11 bases. The V and J ends lost 2 bases and 0 bases, in that order; junction bases with no gene match: 5. This CDR3 has 17 amino acids. CDR1 is SGHRS, CDR2 YFSETQ, per germline.

This clone showed up just once. The V gene is TRBV4-2, the J gene TRBJ2-3, with 13 bases matching TRBD2. Germline CDR1 reads LGHNA; CDR2 reads YNFKEQ. This CDR3 has 17 residues. Trimming removed 4 bases from V and 3 bases from J; junction bases left unmatched: 7. The CDR3 sequence is CASSPRTSGSGTDTQYF. The CDR3 nucleotides are TGTGCCAGCAGCCCGCGGACTAGCGGGAGTGGTACAGATACGCAGTATTTT.

The chain joins TRBV15 to TRBJ1-1; 10 bases match TRBD1. Losses at the gene ends were 5 bases for V and 10 bases for J; bases not matched to a gene: 10. This CDR3 contains 14 residues. Germline lookup yields CDR1 LNHNV and CDR2 YYDKDF (reference sequence). The CDR3 DNA is TGTGCCACCAGCTTGGACAGGGGGAACCTGGTAGCTTTCTTT. Its translation is CATSLDRGNLVAFF. The whole variable domain, remainder taken from reference TRBV15 and TRBJ1-1, is DAMVIQNPRYQVTQFGKPVTLSCSQTLNHNVMYWYQQKSSQAPKLLFHYYDKDFNNEADTPDNFQSRRPNTSFCFLDIRSPGLGDTAMYLCATSLDRGNLVAFFGQGTRLTVV.

This chain connects TRBV2 to TRBJ2-1; TRBD1 matches 7 bases. The germline CDR1 and CDR2 sequences are SNHLY and FYNNEI. The CDR3 runs to 14 residues. The trim removed 3 bases at V and 7 bases at J, leaving 6 bases unmatched. CDR3 sequence: CASSDRGGKNEQFF. CDR3 coding DNA: TGTGCCAGCAGTGATAGAGGGGGCAAGAATGAGCAGTTCTTC. Looking up the rest from reference TRBV2 and TRBJ2-1 gives the full variable domain: EPEVTQTPSHQVTQMGQEVILRCVPISNHLYFYWYRQILGQKVEFLVSFYNNEISEKSEIFDDQFSVERPDGSNFTLKIRSTKLEDSAMYFCASSDRGGKNEQFFGPGTRLTVL.

This chain links TRBV7-2 with TRBJ2-2; D is unclear. CDR1 and CDR2 (germline): SGHTA, FQGNSA. This CDR3 is built from 12 residues. Trimming stripped 1 base from V and 8 bases from J, with 5 bases between. The CDR3 reads CASSLELGELFF. The CDR3 DNA is TGTGCCAGCAGCTTAGAACTTGGGGAGCTGTTTTTT.